Presented here are 14 T cell receptor beta chains from one specimen sequenced in a study of blood T cell repertoires in COVID-19. Here immunoSEQ multiplex PCR was the method, and the copy in TCRdb shows in-frame clones only, minus some. The data hold 250,000 or so clones, with approximately 80% observed a single time. Input material: peripheral blood. The receptor set was obtained from a man aged 40-55 years who had recovered from COVID-19.

The chain joins TRBV10-3 to TRBJ2-7, with TRBD1 matching over 7 bases. J was trimmed by 4 bases and V by 3 bases; bases with no gene match: 12. This CDR3 contains 16 residues. CDR1 and CDR2 (germline): ENHRY, SYGVKD. The CDR3, as DNA: TGTGCCATCAGTGACGCCGGGACAGATAAAAAATACGAGCAGTACTTC. Amino acid sequence: CAISDAGTDKKYEQYF.

This clone was seen ten or more times. The V gene is TRBV24-1, the J gene TRBJ1-5; 7 bases line up with TRBD1. The CDR3 extends over 18 amino acids. The ends lost 0 bases at V and 1 base at J; junction bases unmatched: 8. Germline loops: CDR1 KGHDR, CDR2 SFDVKD. As DNA, the CDR3 is TGTGCCACCAGTGATTTGCGGGACAGCTTGGTCAGCAATCAGCCCCAGCATTTT. Translating gives CATSDLRDSLVSNQPQHF.

The rearrangement links TRBV3-1 (or the pseudogene TRBV3-2) to TRBJ2-1; 9 nucleotides agree with TRBD1. The CDR3 is 16 amino acids. Germline CDR1 and CDR2: LGHDT and YNNKEL (reference sequence). Trimming cost V 4 bases and J 6 bases; bases outside gene matches: 10. CDR3 bases: TGTGCCAGCAGCCCCCAGGGGGGGACAGGGAGCAATGAGCAGTTCTTC. Amino acid sequence: CASSPQGGTGSNEQFF.

This chain joins TRBV5-4 and TRBJ2-1, with 7 positions matching TRBD1. Trimming cost V 4 bases and J 2 bases; bases outside gene matches: 3. Germline lookup yields CDR1 SGHNT and CDR2 YYREEE (reference sequence). This CDR3 has 14 amino acids. The CDR3 DNA sequence: TGTGCCAGCAGCCGGGACAGCGCCTACAATGAGCAGTTCTTC. Its translation: CASSRDSAYNEQFF.

This chain joins TRBV7-2 and TRBJ2-7; TRBD2 is a possible D gene (6 bases). The CDR3 sequence is 16 residues long. Between the trimmed V and J ends, which lost 2 bases and 1 base, there was a span of 15 bases. From germline, CDR1 is SGHTA and CDR2 FQGNSA. CDR3 residues: CASSLTGERGSYEQYF. DNA for the CDR3: TGTGCCAGCAGCTTAACGGGAGAACGGGGGTCCTACGAGCAGTACTTC.

The chain recombines TRBV4-1 with TRBJ1-2; D may be TRBD1 (6 bases). V dropped 2 bases and J dropped 4 bases, with 17 bases sitting between them. Per the germline V gene, CDR1 is MGHRA and CDR2 is YSYEKL. This CDR3 comprises 16 residues. The DNA for the CDR3 is TGCGCCAGCAGCCAAAGGTCGGACAGCTGGCGCTATGGCTACACCTTC. This translates into CASSQRSDSWRYGYTF.

This clone turned up a few times. This rearrangement joins TRBV20-1 to TRBJ1-1, with D uncertain. V gave up 1 base and J gave up 4 bases, with 4 bases separating them. The CDR3 sequence is 11 residues long. The V gene's germline CDR1 is DFQATT and CDR2 SNEGSKA (reference sequence). The DNA of the CDR3 is TGCAGTGCTAGAGTACTCACTGAAGCTTTCTTT. Translated, it gives CSARVLTEAFF.

This chain uses TRBV5-1 with TRBJ1-3, with a possible D match to TRBD1 (6 bases). Germline lookup yields CDR1 SGHRS and CDR2 YFSETQ. V lost 4 bases and J lost 0, with 11 bases in between. The CDR3 totals 15 residues. CDR3 DNA sequence: TGCGCCAGCAGCGTCAGGGGCGGCTCTGGAAACACCATATATTTT. Its translation: CASSVRGGSGNTIYF.

About this clone itself: This same CDR3 is encoded by further DNA sequences in the sample. The chain combines TRBV12-3 or TRBV12-4 with TRBJ2-7; D is uncertain. V lost 1 base to trimming and J lost 0 bases, with 4 bases between them. The CDR3 runs 13 residues. CDR3 in DNA: TGTGCCAGCAGTTTAGGCGTCTCCTACGAGCAGTACTTC. Its translation: CASSLGVSYEQYF.

A single count supports this clone. Other nucleotide sequences in the sample specify the same CDR3. Written as DNA, the CDR3 is TGTGCCAGCAGCTTAGCGAGCGGACGGTACAATGAGCAGTTCTTC. This codes for CASSLASGRYNEQFF. The chain joins TRBV7-2 to TRBJ2-1; perhaps TRBD2 as D (5 bases). V gave up 0 bases and J gave up 4 bases, with 10 bases separating them. From germline, CDR1 is SGHTA and CDR2 FQGNSA. CDR3 length: 15 amino acids.

V usage is TRBV3-1 (or the pseudogene TRBV3-2) and J usage is TRBJ2-1, with TRBD2 matching over 9 bases. CDR3 size: 17 residues. The germline V gene encodes CDR1 LGHDT and CDR2 YNNKEL (reference sequence). J lost 8 bases, V lost 11 bases, and 22 bases had no gene match. In DNA, the CDR3 is TGTGCCGGTCAAATCAGGGGCCCTCCGGGACTAGCCCATGAGCAGTTCTTC. Its protein is CAGQIRGPPGLAHEQFF.

The chain is built from TRBV2 and TRBJ2-1; D uncertain. Trimming shortened V by 1 base and J by 8 bases, and 9 bases separated the two germline ends. CDR3 length: 13 amino acids. Germline-derived CDR1 and CDR2 are SNHLY and FYNNEI. In nucleotides, the CDR3 is TGTGCCAGCAGTGAAGTGTCCGCGGATGAGCAGTTCTTC. As protein: CASSEVSADEQFF.

This sequence joins TRBV19 and TRBJ1-2; 7 bases match TRBD1. This CDR3 contains 15 residues. Germline assignment: CDR1 LNHDA and CDR2 SQIVND (reference sequence). V gave up 4 bases and J gave up 0 bases; unmatched junction bases: 5. CDR3 region: CASSSGTASNYGYTF. CDR3 nucleotides: TGTGCCAGTAGTAGCGGGACAGCCTCTAACTATGGCTACACCTTC.

This sequence joins TRBV4-3 and TRBJ1-5, with D unresolved. The germline V and J ends were trimmed by 0 bases and 7 bases, with 13 bases remaining between them. This CDR3 comprises 15 residues. Germline assignment: CDR1 LGHNA and CDR2 YSLEER. CDR3 residues: CASSQDPLQRQPQHF. CDR3 coding DNA: TGCGCCAGCAGCCAAGATCCTCTGCAGAGGCAGCCCCAGCATTTT.